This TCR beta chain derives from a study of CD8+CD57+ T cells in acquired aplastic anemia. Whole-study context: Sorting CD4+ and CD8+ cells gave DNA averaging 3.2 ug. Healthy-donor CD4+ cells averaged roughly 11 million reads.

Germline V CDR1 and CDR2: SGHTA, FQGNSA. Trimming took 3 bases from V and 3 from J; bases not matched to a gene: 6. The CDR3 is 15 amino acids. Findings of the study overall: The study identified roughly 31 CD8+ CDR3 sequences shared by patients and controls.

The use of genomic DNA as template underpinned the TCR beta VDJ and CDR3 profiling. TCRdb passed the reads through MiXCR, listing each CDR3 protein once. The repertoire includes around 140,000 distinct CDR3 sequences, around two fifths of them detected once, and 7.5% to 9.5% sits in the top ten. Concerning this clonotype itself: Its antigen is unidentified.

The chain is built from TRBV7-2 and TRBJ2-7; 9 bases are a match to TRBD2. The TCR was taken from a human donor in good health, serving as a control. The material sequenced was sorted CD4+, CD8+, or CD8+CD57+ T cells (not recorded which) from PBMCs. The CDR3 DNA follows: TGTGCCAGCAGCTTTAGTACGACTAGCGGCTACGAGCAGTACTTC. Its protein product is CASSFSTTSGYEQYF. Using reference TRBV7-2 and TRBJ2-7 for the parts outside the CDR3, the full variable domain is GAGVSQSPSNKVTEKGKDVELRCDPISGHTALYWYRQSLGQGLEFLIYFQGNSAPDKSGLPSDRFSAERTGGSVSTLTIQRTQQEDSAVYLCASSFSTTSGYEQYFGPGTRLTVT.